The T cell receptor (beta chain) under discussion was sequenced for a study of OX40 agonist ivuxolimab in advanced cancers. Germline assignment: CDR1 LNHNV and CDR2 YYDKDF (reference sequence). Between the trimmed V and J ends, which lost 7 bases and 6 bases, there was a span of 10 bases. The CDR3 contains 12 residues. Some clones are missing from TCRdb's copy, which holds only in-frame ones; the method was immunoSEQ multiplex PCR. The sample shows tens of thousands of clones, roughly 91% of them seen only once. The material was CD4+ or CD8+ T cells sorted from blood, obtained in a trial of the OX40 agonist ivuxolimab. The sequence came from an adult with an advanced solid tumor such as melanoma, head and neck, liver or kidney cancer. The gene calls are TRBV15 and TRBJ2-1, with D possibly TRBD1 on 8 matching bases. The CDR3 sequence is CATNRGGNEQFF. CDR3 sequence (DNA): TGTGCCACCAACAGGGGGGGCAATGAGCAGTTCTTC.